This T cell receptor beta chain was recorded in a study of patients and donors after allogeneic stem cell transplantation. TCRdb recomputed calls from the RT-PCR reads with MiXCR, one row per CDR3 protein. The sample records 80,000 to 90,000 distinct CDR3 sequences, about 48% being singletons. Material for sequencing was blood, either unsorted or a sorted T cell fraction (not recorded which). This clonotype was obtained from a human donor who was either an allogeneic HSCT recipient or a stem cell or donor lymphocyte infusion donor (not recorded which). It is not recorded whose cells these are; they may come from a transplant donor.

The CDR3 loop is CSAGDLATEAFF. The CDR3 nucleotides read TGCAGCGCCGGGGATTTGGCCACTGAAGCTTTCTTT. The V gene is TRBV29-1, the J gene TRBJ1-1; D call uncertain. With 7 bases removed from V and 4 bases from J, the gap between germline ends came to 13 bases. The CDR3 contains 12 residues. Germline CDR1 SQVTM, CDR2 ANQGSEA.